These 29 T cell receptor beta chains share one sample of origin, sequenced in a study of blood T cells in healthy people across ages. Next came a second PCR, run for about 7 to 12 cycles, which used a sample-barcoded 5' primer along with a J-beta primer mix. In TCRdb, the 5' RACE reads were re-called with MiXCR into one record per CDR3 protein. Of 1.8 million or so distinct CDR3 sequences in the sample, about two fifths were seen once. Sequences were obtained from blood. The receptors come from a human donor in good health.

This clonotype appeared a few times. The chain uses TRBV12-3 or TRBV12-4 and TRBJ1-2; 8 nucleotides agree with TRBD1. The V gene end was trimmed by 6 bases and the J gene end by 5 bases; junction bases not matched to a gene: 11. This CDR3 contains 15 residues. CDR3 sequence: CASRSRDRMFYGYTF. The DNA for the CDR3 is TGTGCCAGCAGGTCCCGGGACAGGATGTTTTATGGCTACACCTTC.

V gene TRBV7-8 combines with J gene TRBJ2-6, with D hard to call. The CDR3 totals 15 residues. The germline V and J ends were trimmed by 2 bases and 0 bases, with 5 bases remaining between them. In germline, CDR1 is SGHVS, CDR2 FQNEAQ. CDR3 DNA sequence: TGTGCCAGCAGCTTAACAATCTCTGGGGCCAACGTCCTGACTTTC. Translation: CASSLTISGANVLTF. The full variable domain, in which reference TRBV7-8 and TRBJ2-6 provide the parts outside the CDR3, is GAGVSQSPRYKVAKRGQDVALRCDPISGHVSLFWYQQALGQGPEFLTYFQNEAQLDKSGLPSDRFFAERPEGSVSTLKIQRTQQEDSAVYLCASSLTISGANVLTFGAGSRLTVL.

The chain couples TRBV5-1 to TRBJ1-2, with D perhaps TRBD1 (6 bases). Germline loops: CDR1 SGHRS, CDR2 YFSETQ. Trimming cost V 8 bases and J 0 bases, with 23 bases left between them. The CDR3 has 17 amino acids. The CDR3 coding sequence is TGCGCCAGTACCTCGGGGGACACGGCGCTACCTAACTATGGCTACACCTTC. It is translated as CASTSGDTALPNYGYTF.

This clonotype was seen only a few times. At one end, the junction sequence differs from germline, possibly due to a read error. The rearrangement uses TRBV6-2 or TRBV6-3 and TRBJ2-7; D gene ambiguous. This CDR3 is built from 11 residues. CDR1 is MNHEY and CDR2 is SVGEGT in the germline V gene. The CDR3 bases are TGTGCCAGCAGTTCCTCCTACGTGCAGTACTTC. The encoded protein is CASSSSYVQYF.

The V call is TRBV12-3 or TRBV12-4, the J call TRBJ2-5; D is unclear. Trimming took 7 bases from V and 3 from J, leaving 9 bases between them. There are 12 residues in the CDR3. In DNA form, the CDR3 reads TGTGCCAGCAAAGGAAGAGAAGAGACCCAGTACTTC. This sequence encodes CASKGREETQYF.

This clonotype was seen only once. One junction end does not reproduce the germline sequence, and a read error may be involved. The chain recombines TRBV12-3 or TRBV12-4 with TRBJ2-3, with D perhaps matching TRBD2 (6 bases). The CDR3 sequence is 16 residues long. CDR3 sequence (DNA): TGTACCAGCAGTTTACTATCGGGGGTCAAGATGGATACGCAGTATTTT. This translates into CTSSLLSGVKMDTQYF.

This chain links TRBV10-3 with TRBJ2-7, with D tentatively TRBD1 (6 bases). The CDR3 is made up of 15 amino acids. Trimming removed 10 bases from V and 2 bases from J, with 21 bases in between. Looked up from germline, CDR1 is ENHRY and CDR2 is SYGVKD. This chain's CDR3 is CATSLPRDTTYEQYF. The DNA for the CDR3 is TGTGCCACTTCCCTTCCCAGGGACACTACCTACGAGCAGTACTTC.

This clonotype was counted a few times. The V gene is TRBV20-1, the J gene TRBJ2-7; D call uncertain. Trimming shortened V by 1 base and J by 2 bases, and 15 bases separated the two germline ends. Germline V gene data show CDR1 as DFQATT and CDR2 as SNEGSKA (reference sequence). CDR3 length: 15 amino acids. CDR3 amino acids: CSARVNGQPTYEQYF. CDR3 in DNA: TGCAGTGCTAGAGTTAATGGCCAACCCACCTACGAGCAGTACTTC.

This chain connects TRBV7-2 to TRBJ1-6, with D perhaps TRBD1 (6 bases). The CDR3 spans 15 residues. Germline assignment: CDR1 SGHTA and CDR2 FQGNSA. Trimming cost V 5 bases and J 10 bases, with 18 bases left between them. The chain's CDR3 is CASSNTGYNQSPLHF. DNA for the CDR3: TGTGCCAGCAGCAATACAGGGTATAATCAATCACCCCTCCACTTT.

The chain links TRBV20-1 to TRBJ1-2; TRBD1 matches 9 bases. Trimming removed 0 bases from V and 3 bases from J; junction bases left unmatched: 11. Germline V gene sequence: CDR1 DFQATT, CDR2 SNEGSKA (reference sequence). The CDR3 spans 17 residues. Here the CDR3 DNA reads TGCAGTGCTAGAGATCCAGGGGTGGGGACAGGGTACTATGGCTACACCTTC. This sequence encodes CSARDPGVGTGYYGYTF.

The J gene is TRBJ1-2, the V gene TRBV4-3; 7 bases are shared with TRBD1. From germline, CDR1 is LGHNA and CDR2 YSLEER. This CDR3 comprises 15 residues. V was pared by 1 base and J by 2 bases, with 4 bases of the junction left unmatched. CDR3 sequence: CASSQGAGQNYGYTF. CDR3 sequence (DNA): TGCGCCAGCAGCCAAGGTGCGGGACAGAACTATGGCTACACCTTC.

The rearrangement joins TRBV28 to TRBJ1-1; possibly TRBD1 for D (5 bases). The CDR3 loop spans 16 amino acids. Trimming took 0 bases from V and 4 from J, leaving 15 bases between them. Germline CDR1 is MDHEN and CDR2 is SYDVKM. CDR3 DNA: TGTGCCAGCAGTTTATGGGCAGGGCCGGCGGGCACTGAAGCTTTCTTT. Amino acids: CASSLWAGPAGTEAFF.

The chain uses TRBV21-1 and TRBJ1-2. TRBV21-1 is deemed a pseudogene. The CDR3 is made up of 18 amino acids. The DNA for the CDR3 is TGTGCCAGCAGCAAAGGACGGATATGCGGGATCTTAGAGCGGGGCTACACCTTC. This codes for CASSKGRICGILERGYTF.

This clonotype occurred a few times. The rearrangement links TRBV29-1 to TRBJ1-2, with 10 positions matching TRBD1. Unmatched junction bases numbered 7, after V lost 4 bases and J lost 5 bases. In germline, CDR1 is SQVTM, CDR2 ANQGSEA. CDR3 size: 14 residues. CDR3 residues: CSVVGGQGKYGYTF. The CDR3 coding sequence is TGCAGCGTTGTTGGGGGACAGGGGAAGTATGGCTACACCTTC.

The J gene is TRBJ2-1, the V gene TRBV27; 10 bases agree with TRBD2. This CDR3 is built from 17 residues. V was pared by 0 bases and J by 7 bases, with 9 bases of the junction left unmatched. Germline CDR1 reads MNHEY; CDR2 reads SMNVEV (reference sequence). In DNA, the CDR3 is TGTGCCAGCAGTTTATCGTATTGGGCTAGCGGGGGTAATGAGCAGTTCTTC. It translates to CASSLSYWASGGNEQFF.

This clonotype has more than one count but fewer than ten. Mismatch with germline at one junction end may stem from a read error. This chain links TRBV10-3 with TRBJ2-6; D gene ambiguous. The CDR3 runs 15 residues. The germline V gene encodes CDR1 ENHRY and CDR2 SYGVKD. The CDR3 nucleotides are TGTGCCATCAGTGGGACGGTACCTGGGGTCAACGTCCTGACTTTC. Protein sequence: CAISGTVPGVNVLTF.

V and J are TRBV7-6 and TRBJ2-3; D gene unclear. Germline V gene sequence: CDR1 SGHVS, CDR2 FNYEAQ. The CDR3 consists of 13 residues. V was shortened by 3 bases and J by 5 bases, with 9 bases between the two germline ends. The CDR3 here is CASSFTTIDTQYF. The CDR3 nucleotides read TGTGCCAGCAGCTTCACGACAATAGATACGCAGTATTTT. Based on the CDR3 plus reference TRBV7-6 and TRBJ2-3, the full variable domain is GAGVSQSPRYKVTKRGQDVALRCDPISGHVSLYWYRQALGQGPEFLTYFNYEAQQDKSGLPNDRFSAERPEGSISTLTIQRTEQRDSAMYRCASSFTTIDTQYFGPGTRLTVL.

The CDR3 protein is CSVGQGSFGEAFF. The CDR3 nucleotides read TGCAGCGTTGGACAGGGGTCTTTCGGTGAAGCTTTCTTT. The chain uses TRBV29-1 and TRBJ1-1, with TRBD1 matching 8 bases. The CDR3 length is 13 residues. V was clipped by 4 bases and J by 7 bases; unmatched bases: 8. Germline V CDR1 and CDR2: SQVTM, ANQGSEA.

As for this clonotype: Relative to the germline gene, one junction end is altered; a read error may explain this. The chain has TRBV6-2 or TRBV6-3 and TRBJ2-7, with D perhaps matching TRBD1 (5 bases). The CDR3 runs 14 residues. Germline V lookup: CDR1 MNHEY, CDR2 SVGEGT. The CDR3 DNA sequence: TGTACCAGCAGTTACCGGGCAGGGTCCTACGAGCAGTACTTC. Translated, it gives CTSSYRAGSYEQYF.

The chain is built from TRBV27 and TRBJ1-2; D call uncertain. The CDR3 covers 14 residues. CDR1 is MNHEY, CDR2 SMNVEV, per germline (reference sequence). Deletions cut 4 bases from V and 4 bases from J, with 13 bases between. The CDR3: CASSSLGQLYGYTF. CDR3 in DNA: TGTGCCAGCAGTTCCCTCGGTCAGCTCTATGGCTACACCTTC.

This clonotype appeared a single time. The V call is TRBV12-3 or TRBV12-4, the J call TRBJ2-4, with 7 bases lining up with TRBD1. The V gene end was trimmed by 5 bases and the J gene end by 15 bases; junction bases not matched to a gene: 19. This CDR3 has 15 residues. The CDR3 loop reads CASSPRQGDSYELYF. CDR3 coding DNA: TGTGCCAGCAGTCCCAGACAGGGCGATTCCTACGAGCTGTACTTC.

J is TRBJ1-5 and V is TRBV6-1, with 7 bases identical to TRBD1. In germline, CDR1 is MNHNS, CDR2 SASEGT. The CDR3 extends over 16 amino acids. With 5 bases clipped from V and 11 bases from J, the junction kept 18 bases outside the gene matches. CDR3 nucleotides: TGTGCCAGCAGTCAAGATAGGGGGCGCGTAGGAGAGACCCAGCATTTT. The encoded protein is CASSQDRGRVGETQHF.

Only a few counts were recorded for this clonotype. CDR3 residues: CATSSTRTVGEQYF. Written as DNA, the CDR3 is TGTGCCACCAGCAGTACCAGGACAGTTGGCGAGCAGTACTTC. The V gene is TRBV15, the J gene TRBJ2-7; tentatively, D is TRBD1 (6 bases). Trimming left V 3 bases short and J 6 bases short, with 15 bases between. The length of the CDR3 is 14 residues. Germline CDR1 reads LNHNV; CDR2 reads YYDKDF (reference sequence).

The CDR3 loop reads CASSYPAGNEKLFF. CDR3 coding DNA: TGTGCCAGCAGCTACCCCGCGGGGAATGAAAAACTGTTTTTT. The V gene is TRBV6-2 or TRBV6-3, the J gene TRBJ1-4, with no clear D. Germline values: CDR1 MNHEY, CDR2 SVGEGT. Trimming left V 6 bases short and J 5 bases short, with 13 bases between. This CDR3 spans 14 amino acids.

The V gene is TRBV9, the J gene TRBJ2-1, with TRBD1 as a possible D gene (6 bases). The germline CDR1 and CDR2 sequences are SGDLS and YYNGEE. V was shortened by 0 bases and J by 6 bases, with 10 bases between the two germline ends. This CDR3 has 14 amino acids. CDR3 bases: TGTGCCAGCAGCGTAGAGGCAGGGGTCAATGAGCAGTTCTTC. Translated: CASSVEAGVNEQFF.

The sample holds one count of this clonotype. This chain connects TRBV7-2 to TRBJ1-1; maybe TRBD1 (5 bases). Per the germline V gene, CDR1 is SGHTA and CDR2 is FQGNSA. Trimming cost V 5 bases and J 8 bases, with 12 bases left between them. CDR3 length: 12 residues. The CDR3 sequence is CASSAYPGEAFF. The CDR3 DNA reads TGTGCCAGCAGCGCATACCCAGGGGAAGCTTTCTTT.

This chain joins TRBV7-2 and TRBJ2-2; unclear D gene. This CDR3 spans 13 amino acids. V shed 1 base and J shed 7 bases, with 7 bases lying between them. Per germline, CDR1 SGHTA and CDR2 FQGNSA. The CDR3 coding sequence is TGTGCCAGCAGCTTAGTGGGATTCGGGGAGCTGTTTTTT. Its protein product is CASSLVGFGELFF.

The chain carries TRBV10-3 and TRBJ1-6, with unresolved D. V lost 3 bases and J 13 bases, leaving 10 bases between the germline ends. The CDR3 totals 12 residues. The V gene's germline CDR1 is ENHRY and CDR2 SYGVKD. The CDR3 sequence is CAISETAAPLHF. Written as DNA, the CDR3 is TGTGCCATCAGTGAAACAGCTGCGCCCCTCCACTTT.

The chain uses TRBV7-2 and TRBJ2-2, with a weak D call TRBD2 (7 bases). The CDR3 contains 16 residues. Germline CDR1 SGHTA, CDR2 FQGNSA. With 8 bases removed from V and 2 bases from J, the gap between germline ends came to 18 bases. The CDR3 protein is CASPPSGGPNTGELFF. CDR3 DNA sequence: TGTGCCAGCCCGCCGTCCGGGGGGCCTAACACCGGGGAGCTGTTTTTT.